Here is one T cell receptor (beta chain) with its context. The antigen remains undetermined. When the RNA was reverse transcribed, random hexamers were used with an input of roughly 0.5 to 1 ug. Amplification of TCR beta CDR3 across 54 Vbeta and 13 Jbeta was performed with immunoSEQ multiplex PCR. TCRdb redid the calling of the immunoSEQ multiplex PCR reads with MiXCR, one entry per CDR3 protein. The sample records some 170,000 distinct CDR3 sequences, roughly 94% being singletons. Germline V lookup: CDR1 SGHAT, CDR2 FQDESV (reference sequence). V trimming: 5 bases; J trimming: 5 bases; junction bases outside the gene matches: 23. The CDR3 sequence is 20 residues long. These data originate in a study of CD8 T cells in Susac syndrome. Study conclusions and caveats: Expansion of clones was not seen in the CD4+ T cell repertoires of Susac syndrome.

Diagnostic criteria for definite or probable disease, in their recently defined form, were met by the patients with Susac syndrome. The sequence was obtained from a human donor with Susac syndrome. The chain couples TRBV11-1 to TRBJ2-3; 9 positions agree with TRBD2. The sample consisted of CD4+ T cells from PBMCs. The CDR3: CASSPPLGGRSGGLGDTQYF. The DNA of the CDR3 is TGTGCCAGCAGCCCCCCCCTAGGTGGGAGGAGCGGGGGGCTGGGAGATACGCAGTATTTT.